The present TCR beta chain was sequenced within a study of Graves' ophthalmopathy and Graves' hyperthyroidism. Per the germline V gene, CDR1 is SNHLY and CDR2 is FYNNEI. The ends lost 7 bases at V and 4 bases at J; junction bases unmatched: 3. The CDR3 runs 14 residues. Patients with other autoimmune diseases, uncontrolled infections, pregnancy or lactation were excluded. There are many counts of this clonotype. Amplifying from RNA transcripts, the study obtained TCR beta CDR3 regions. Following a first-round RT-PCR that used HTBI primers, a second-round multiplex PCR was carried out. One entry per CDR3 protein results from TCRdb running MiXCR on the multiplex PCR reads. The repertoire holds roughly 700,000 distinct CDR3 sequences, with roughly 40% as singletons.

The rearrangement uses TRBV2 and TRBJ1-5; 11 nucleotides match TRBD1. This receptor was identified in an adult man with Graves' ophthalmopathy. The sample was peripheral blood. The CDR3 reads CASMGDRGNQPQHF. The CDR3 DNA reads TGTGCCAGCATGGGGGACAGGGGGAATCAGCCCCAGCATTTT.